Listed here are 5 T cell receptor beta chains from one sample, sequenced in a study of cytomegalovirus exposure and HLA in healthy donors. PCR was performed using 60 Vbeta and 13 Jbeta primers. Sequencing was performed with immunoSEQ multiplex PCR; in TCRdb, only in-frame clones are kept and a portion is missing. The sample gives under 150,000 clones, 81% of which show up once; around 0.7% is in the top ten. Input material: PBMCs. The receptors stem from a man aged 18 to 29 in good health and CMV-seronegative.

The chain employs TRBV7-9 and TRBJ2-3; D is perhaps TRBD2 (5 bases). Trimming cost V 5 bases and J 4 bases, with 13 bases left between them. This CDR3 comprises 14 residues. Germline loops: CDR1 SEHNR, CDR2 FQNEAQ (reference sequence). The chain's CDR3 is CASSPPGSPDTQYF. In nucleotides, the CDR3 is TGTGCCAGCAGCCCTCCGGGGAGCCCAGATACGCAGTATTTT.

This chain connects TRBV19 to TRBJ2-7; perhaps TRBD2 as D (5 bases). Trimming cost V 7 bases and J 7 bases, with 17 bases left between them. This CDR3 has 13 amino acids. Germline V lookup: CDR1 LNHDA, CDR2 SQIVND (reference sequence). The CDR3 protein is CASTAGYPLEQYF. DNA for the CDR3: TGTGCCAGTACGGCGGGCTATCCTTTGGAGCAGTACTTC. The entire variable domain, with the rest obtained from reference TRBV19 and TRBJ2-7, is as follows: DGGITQSPKYLFRKEGQNVTLSCEQNLNHDAMYWYRQDPGQGLRLIYYSQIVNDFQKGDIAEGYSVSREKKESFPLTVTSAQKNPTAFYLCASTAGYPLEQYFGPGTRLTVT.

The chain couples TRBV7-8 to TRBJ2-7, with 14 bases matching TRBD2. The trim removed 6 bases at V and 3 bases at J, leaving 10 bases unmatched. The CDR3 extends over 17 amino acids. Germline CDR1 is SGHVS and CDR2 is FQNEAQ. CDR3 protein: CASRQGLAGGSYYEQYF. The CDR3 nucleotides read TGTGCCAGCAGACAAGGACTAGCGGGGGGATCATACTACGAGCAGTACTTC.

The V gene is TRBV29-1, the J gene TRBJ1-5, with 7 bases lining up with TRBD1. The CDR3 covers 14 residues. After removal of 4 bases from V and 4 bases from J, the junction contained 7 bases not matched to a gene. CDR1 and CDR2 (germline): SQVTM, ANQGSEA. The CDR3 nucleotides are TGCAGCGTTGCAGGGACAGATCCAAATCAGCCCCAGCATTTT. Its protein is CSVAGTDPNQPQHF.

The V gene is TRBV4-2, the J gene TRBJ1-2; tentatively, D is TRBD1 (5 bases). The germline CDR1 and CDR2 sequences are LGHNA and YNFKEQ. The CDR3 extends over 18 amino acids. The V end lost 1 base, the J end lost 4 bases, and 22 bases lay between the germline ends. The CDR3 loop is CASSQVSGTLTASYGYTF. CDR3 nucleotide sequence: TGTGCCAGCAGCCAAGTTTCAGGTACCCTGACAGCAAGCTATGGCTACACCTTC.